This T cell receptor (beta chain) emerged from a study of blood T cell repertoires in COVID-19. Turning to the study itself: COVID-19 samples, acute and convalescent, were from the United States, Italy and Spain. T cells, B-cell-depleted T cells, or PBMCs provided the cDNA or gDNA that served as material.

Authors' processing steps: Amplification of reference gene primers provided the estimated nucleated cell counts. Repertoires were generated with immunoSEQ multiplex PCR, while TCRdb's copy carries only in-frame clones and drops some. V, J and clone size are taken as reported in that table, and D and trimming were inferred from the DNA itself. The sample has about 150,000 clones; around 90% are singletons. CDR1 is LGHNA and CDR2 is YSLEER in the germline V gene. The trim removed 9 bases at V and 1 base at J, leaving 11 bases unmatched. This CDR3 is 16 amino acids long. The J gene is TRBJ1-1, the V gene TRBV4-3, with 10 positions matching TRBD1. Sequenced: peripheral blood. The sequence was obtained from a woman between 55 and 75 years old with active or convalescent COVID-19. The CDR3 coding sequence is TGCGCCAGGACAGGGGGCTGTCGTGGTTCGAACACTGAAGCTTTCTTT. Amino acids: CARTGGCRGSNTEAFF.